The following is a T cell receptor (beta chain) sequence with its context. It has no known antigen specificity. The sample holds no much larger clone one base away, and base qualities are not on file. This CDR3 is also generated by other DNA sequences in the sample. Counted from cysteine to phenylalanine, this CDR3 has 17 amino acids. The only DNA kept is the CDR3, 51 bases in frame from the first base. Trimming at the junction amounts to 5 bases on V and 0 bases on J, and the germline ends lie 17 bases apart. Reading the germline V gene gives CDR1 SGHVS and CDR2 FNYEAQ. The cohort was made up of roughly 670 healthy bone marrow donors. At the time of sampling, every cohort member was nominally healthy, though immune exposures that went unrecorded were likely present. The donor tested CMV seronegative and was one of the 352 seronegative cohort members. Every donor gave a peripheral blood sample, and the peripheral blood mononuclear cells from that sample were used for TCR beta sequencing. Genomic DNA extraction from the blood cell samples was performed with the Qiagen DNeasy Blood Extraction Kit.

This entry comes from a study of cytomegalovirus exposure and HLA in healthy donors (dated by TCRdb to the late 2010s). A note on the overall study: An earlier analysis of 587 of the donors reported 276 Gb of sequence data and 117 million unique TCR beta sequences obtained from around 180 million T cells. On average, around 200,000 unique TCR beta nucleotide sequences were sequenced per donor among 398 genotyped donors of the cohort, with 15% to 20% of those sequences being non-productive. An early release covering roughly 600 HLA-typed donors comprised approximately 290 gigabases of sequencing data and tens of millions of unique TCR sequences. Donor age, sex, ethnicity and CMV serostatus were collected together with the repertoire data. Among the roughly 400 genotyped donors, around 81% belonged to the genetic ancestry cluster associated with self-reported Caucasian donors. In the later analysis, no new phenotypic data were used to find candidate immune exposures; instead, reliance was placed on TCR beta sequences and their occurrence across donors. Using immunosequencing, the study profiled T cell repertoires from around 670 subjects and related those repertoires to cytomegalovirus serostatus. About 5 DR-DQ haplotypes were handled as single units for association and clustering, since linkage in the cohort was strong. The study was designed to test whether signatures of past pathogen exposure could be identified by cataloging public T cell receptors. A later analysis re-examined previously published TCR beta repertoires from several hundred donors and added high-resolution HLA genotyping to investigate patterns of TCR occurrence. Class I and class II HLA loci were covered by the typing at four-digit resolution. Genome-wide SNP genotypes for about 65% of the 666 donors were used in a later genetic analysis, which treated that subset as a discovery cohort. High-throughput TCR immunosequencing, statistical association of individual TCRs with disease status, and machine learning were combined to predict cytomegalovirus infection status. Typing coverage varied by locus: roughly 620-640 donors for A, B, C, DRB1 and DQB1; some 520 for DQA1; 600 to 610 for DPA1; some 470 for DPB1. An earlier analysis of fewer than 750 of the donors used high-throughput TCR beta sequencing to judge whether each TCR beta V gene segment behaved as functional or pseudogenic. All discovery cohort repertoires had been generated on a single sequencing platform. A separate validation cohort of roughly 110 different subjects was used in addition to the roughly 720-subject first cohort. What the study reported, not specific to this receptor: In a later analysis, around 17,000 TCR beta sequences were associated with specific HLA alleles at a false discovery rate of 0.05. Compared with the approximately 600-donor mean, donors in an Asian-associated ancestry cluster had fewer N-insertions in productive TCRs, according to a later genetic analysis. Linkage disequilibrium might explain the correlated functional status among segregating V segments, but an unknown experimental factor could not be ruled out. The authors suggested that the approach could potentially be extended to other disease states and immunological phenotypes. This cohort had only TCR beta chains sequenced, and the lack of alpha or paired-chain data limited which features could be detected. According to a later analysis, most CMV-associated TCR beta chains appeared to be HLA-restricted, and the HLA associations seemed to be driven largely by CMV exposure. Sequencing depth was assumed to be roughly uniform across donors in the presence/absence analyses, though that assumption may not hold. A further reported finding was that TCR beta sequences accurately predicted the HLA-A and HLA-B alleles for most subjects in the first cohort. The study gave a list of under 200 TCR beta chains associated with cytomegalovirus. A cluster of highly shared sequence variants was judged likely to be a technical artifact of the sequencing pipeline. In a later analysis, HLA-associated TCR beta chains were found to be more clonally expanded and to have lower generation probabilities than equally common non-associated chains. When HLA alleles, especially DR and DQ, strongly co-occurred, attributing TCR associations to individual alleles was difficult. For the cohort, immune exposure information was limited to CMV serostatus. In a later genetic analysis, a missense DCLRE1C variant was associated with V-gene and J-gene trimming of TCR beta chains, and the association was replicated in an independent cohort. Cytomegalovirus status was reported to be diagnosed by the classifier with high specificity and sensitivity in both the original and validation cohorts. Because some donors lacked HLA typing at each locus, the association tests relied only on the typed subset. In an earlier analysis of 587 of the donors, most TCR beta V segments were observed in productive rearrangements about 90% or about 30% of the time, broadly matching IMGT annotations. A later analysis found that TCR association rates varied across HLA loci, with DRB1 alleles showing the most associated TCRs and HLA-C alleles the fewest. In a later analysis, several top co-occurrence clusters were reported to appear linked to parvovirus B19, influenza, CMV and Epstein-Barr virus. Some IMGT-functional V segments, including TRBV6-2 and TRBV6-3, could not be told apart with the 87-base-pair reads, so those segments were excluded. A few of the identified cytomegalovirus-associated TCR beta chains were confirmed in vitro to be specific for cytomegalovirus antigens. The earlier analysis of some 540 of the donors excluded around 17 rarely observed V segments, including chromosome 9 orphons, because counts were too low. While some public TCRs were present in many individuals, most TCR sequences turned up only very rarely across donors.

Libraries were constructed by the immunoSEQ multiplex PCR assay. For the multiplex PCR, a mixture combining 60 forward primers for TCR Vbeta segments and 13 reverse primers for TCR Jbeta segments was used. The CDR3 region of rearranged TCR beta genes was amplified from genomic DNA by a multiplex PCR assay. The Illumina HiSeq System was used to sequence the amplified TCR beta libraries as 87-base-pair reads. The study's own analysis went as follows. A later analysis tallied around 82 million unique TCR beta chains across the 610 or so repertoires, and some 10 million of those chains were shared by two or more donors. Raw reads were error-corrected and collapsed into unique sequences by a nearest-neighbor algorithm in which closely related sequences were merged to remove PCR and sequencing errors. CDR3 sequences were aligned to IMGT reference sequences to assign V, D and J gene segments. For a sequence to be retained, at least a six-nucleotide match to both a V gene segment and a J gene segment was required. A rearrangement counted as productive if the CDR3 had no stop codons and remained in frame with V and J, and every other rearrangement counted as non-productive. CDR3 was defined by IMGT convention, running from the second conserved V-encoded cysteine to the conserved J-encoded phenylalanine. Sequences without an unambiguous match to a single V gene segment were excluded from the earlier analysis of 587 of the donors. An earlier analysis of several hundred of the donors called V segments functional above 56.7% productive rearrangements and segregating when the between-donor standard deviation exceeded 5%. A statistical classification framework was developed to diagnose cytomegalovirus status using the catalog of TCR beta chain sequences. A later analysis assigned V and J genes by comparing TCR nucleotide sequences with IMGT/GENE-DB human TR gene sequences. The TCRdist pipeline was used in a later analysis to assign CDR3 sequences and most-parsimonious VDJ recombination scenarios. A later analysis defined each TCR beta chain by its CDR3 amino acid sequence plus V-gene family, and excluded reads lacking a unique V-gene family. As a way to deal with suspected cross-contamination and a sequencing artifact, a later analysis dropped 640 or so nucleotide sequences that were highly shared and had low generation probability. A later analysis calculated a clonal expansion index for each public chain from normalized within-repertoire ranks of inferred template counts. Generation probabilities in a later analysis came from a VDJ recombination model fitted to out-of-frame rearrangements, and those results were checked against IGoR. In a later analysis, TCR-TCR, TCR-HLA and TCR-CMV co-occurrence was scored with hypergeometric tests, and a repertoire-size bias correction was applied to TCR pairs. False discovery rates were estimated in a later analysis by permuting HLA or CMV assignments 20 times. In a later analysis, co-occurring TCRs were grouped using DBSCAN, with TCRdist sequence similarity added in when clustering inside HLA-allele-positive subsets. Co-occurrence clustering excluded repertoires with fewer than 30,000 or more than 120,000 public chains, plus five with anomalous nucleotide sharing. The source is immuneACCESS, and TCRdb retained only in-frame sequences with V and J called. Part of the clones is not carried over; for the studies checked, unresolved V genes explain less than half of this, and the remainder is unexplained. V and J calls and clone size are those listed in that table; D and trimming were worked out from the DNA. A total of about 160,000 clones appear in this sample, 70% to 80% of them only once. The ten largest clones capture under 1.5% of the sample.

This clonotype was obtained from a man aged 55 to 69 in good health and CMV-seronegative. The specimen was PBMCs. Rearrangement joined TRBV7-6 to TRBJ2-1; the best D guess is TRBD2, with 6 bases matching. The bases read TGTGCCAGCAGCGCCGGCGTCCGGGGGAGCTCCTACAATGAGCAGTTCTTC. It translates to CASSAGVRGSSYNEQFF.